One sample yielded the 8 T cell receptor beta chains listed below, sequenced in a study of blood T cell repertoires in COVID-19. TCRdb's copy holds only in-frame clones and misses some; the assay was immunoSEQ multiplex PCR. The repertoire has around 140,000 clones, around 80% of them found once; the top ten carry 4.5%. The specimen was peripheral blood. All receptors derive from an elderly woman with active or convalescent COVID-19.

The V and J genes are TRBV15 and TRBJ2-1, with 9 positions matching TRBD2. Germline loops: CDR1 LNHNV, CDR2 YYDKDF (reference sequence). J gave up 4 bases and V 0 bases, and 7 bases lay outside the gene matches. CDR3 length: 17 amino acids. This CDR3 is CATSRDRDSGGYNEQFF. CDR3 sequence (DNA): TGTGCCACCAGCAGAGATCGCGATAGCGGGGGTTACAATGAGCAGTTCTTC.

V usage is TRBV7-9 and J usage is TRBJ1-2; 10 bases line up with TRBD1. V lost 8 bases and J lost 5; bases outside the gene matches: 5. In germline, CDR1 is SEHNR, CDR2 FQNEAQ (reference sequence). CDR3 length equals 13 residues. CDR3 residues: CASGDRGRYGYTF. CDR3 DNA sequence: TGTGCCAGCGGGGACAGGGGAAGATATGGCTACACCTTC. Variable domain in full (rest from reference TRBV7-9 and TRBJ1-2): DTGVSQNPRHKITKRGQNVTFRCDPISEHNRLYWYRQTLGQGPEFLTYFQNEAQLEKSRLLSDRFSAERPKGSFSTLEIQRTEQGDSAMYLCASGDRGRYGYTFGSGTRLTVV.

The CDR3 nucleotides read TGTGCCAGCTCACCGAGGAGAGATGAAAAACTGTTTTTT. It specifies CASSPRRDEKLFF. The J gene is TRBJ1-4, the V gene TRBV18; D is unclear. Trimming pared 3 bases from V and 6 bases from J, leaving 8 bases between. Germline CDR1 is KGHSH and CDR2 is LQKENI. This CDR3 contains 13 residues.

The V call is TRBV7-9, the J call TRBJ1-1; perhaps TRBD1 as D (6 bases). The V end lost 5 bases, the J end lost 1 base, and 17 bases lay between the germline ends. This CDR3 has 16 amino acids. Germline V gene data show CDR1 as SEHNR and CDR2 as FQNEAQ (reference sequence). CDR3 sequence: CASSPRPGQSNTEAFF. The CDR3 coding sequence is TGTGCCAGCAGCCCCCGCCCTGGACAGTCGAACACTGAAGCTTTCTTT.

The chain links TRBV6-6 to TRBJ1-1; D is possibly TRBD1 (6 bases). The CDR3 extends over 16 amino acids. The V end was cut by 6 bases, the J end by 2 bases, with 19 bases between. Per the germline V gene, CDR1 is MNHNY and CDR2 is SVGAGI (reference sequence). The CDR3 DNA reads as TGTGCCAGCAGGCCCAATAAACAGGGACATAACACTGAAGCTTTCTTT. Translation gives CASRPNKQGHNTEAFF.

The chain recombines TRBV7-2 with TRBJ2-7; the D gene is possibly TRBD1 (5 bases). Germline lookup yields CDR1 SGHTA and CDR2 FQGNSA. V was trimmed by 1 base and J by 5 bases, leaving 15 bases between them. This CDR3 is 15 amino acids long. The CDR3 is CASSLGPTPGHEQYF. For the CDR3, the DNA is TGTGCCAGCAGCTTAGGGCCTACCCCAGGGCACGAGCAGTACTTC.

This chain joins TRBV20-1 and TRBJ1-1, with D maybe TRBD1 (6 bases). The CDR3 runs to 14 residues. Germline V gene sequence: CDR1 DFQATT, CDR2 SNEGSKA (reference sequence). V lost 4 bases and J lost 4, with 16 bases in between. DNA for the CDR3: TGCAGTGCTAATGACAGGAGGATGAGCACTGAAGCTTTCTTT. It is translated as CSANDRRMSTEAFF.

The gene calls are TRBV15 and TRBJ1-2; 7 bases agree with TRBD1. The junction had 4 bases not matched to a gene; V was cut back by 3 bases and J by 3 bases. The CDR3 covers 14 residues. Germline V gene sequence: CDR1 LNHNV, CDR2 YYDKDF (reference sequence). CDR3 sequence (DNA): TGTGCCACCAGCAGGAAGGGGACAGACTATGGCTACACCTTC. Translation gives CATSRKGTDYGYTF. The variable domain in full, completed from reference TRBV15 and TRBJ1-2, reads DAMVIQNPRYQVTQFGKPVTLSCSQTLNHNVMYWYQQKSSQAPKLLFHYYDKDFNNEADTPDNFQSRRPNTSFCFLDIRSPGLGDTAMYLCATSRKGTDYGYTFGSGTRLTVV.